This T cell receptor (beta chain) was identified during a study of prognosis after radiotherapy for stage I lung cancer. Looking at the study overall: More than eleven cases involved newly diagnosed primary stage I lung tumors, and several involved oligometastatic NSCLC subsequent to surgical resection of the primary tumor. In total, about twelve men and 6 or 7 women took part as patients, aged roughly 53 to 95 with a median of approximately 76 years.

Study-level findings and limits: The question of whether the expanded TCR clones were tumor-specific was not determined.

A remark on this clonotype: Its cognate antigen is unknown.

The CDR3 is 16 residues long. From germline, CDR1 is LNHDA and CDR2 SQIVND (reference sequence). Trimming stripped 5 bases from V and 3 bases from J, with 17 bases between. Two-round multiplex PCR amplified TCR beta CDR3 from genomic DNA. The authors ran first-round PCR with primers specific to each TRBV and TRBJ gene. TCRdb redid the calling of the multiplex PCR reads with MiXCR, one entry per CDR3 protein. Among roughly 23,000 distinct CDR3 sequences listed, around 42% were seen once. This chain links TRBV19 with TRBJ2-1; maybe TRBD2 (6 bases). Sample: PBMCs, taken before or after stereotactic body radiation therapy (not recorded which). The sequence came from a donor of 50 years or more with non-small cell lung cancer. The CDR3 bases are TGTGCCAGTAGTCCATTGCGGGGTCTATACTACAATGAGCAGTTCTTC. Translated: CASSPLRGLYYNEQFF.